This T cell receptor beta chain was retrieved from a study of blood T cell repertoires in COVID-19. Profiled with immunoSEQ multiplex PCR; TCRdb holds only in-frame clones, not every one. Of some 100,000 clones in the sample, 65% to 90% were seen once. The sequenced material came from PBMCs or T cells enriched from blood (not recorded which). The source of this sequence is a woman aged 50 to 65 who had recovered from COVID-19.

Written as DNA, the CDR3 is TGTGCCAGCAGCCAAGGCGGGGGGGATGAGCAGTTCTTC. Protein sequence: CASSQGGGDEQFF. The chain recombines TRBV3-1 (or the pseudogene TRBV3-2) with TRBJ2-1, with 9 bases matching TRBD2. J lost 8 bases, V lost 1 base, and 0 bases had no gene match. The germline V gene has CDR1 LGHDT and CDR2 YNNKEL (reference sequence). The CDR3 consists of 13 residues.